The sample holds a few counts of the clone carrying this TCR beta chain. The sample belongs to a study of T cells in Graves' hyperthyroidism and ophthalmopathy. Trimming shortened V by 8 bases and J by 1 base, and 17 bases separated the two germline ends. Germline loops: CDR1 LNHDA, CDR2 SQIVND (reference sequence). This CDR3 is 16 amino acids long. TCR beta CDR3 regions were amplified from RNA transcripts. TCR CDR3 regions were first amplified by RT-PCR with HTBI primers. TCRdb called the multiplex PCR reads again in MiXCR, with one record for every CDR3 protein. Counted here are roughly 400,000 distinct CDR3 sequences, 15% to 18% occurring once; the ten biggest clones make up 25% to 35%.

Material for sequencing was blood. The sequence came from a woman between 18 and 29 years old with Graves' hyperthyroidism that later progressed to Graves' ophthalmopathy. V usage is TRBV19 and J usage is TRBJ2-2; D gene uncertain. The CDR3 protein is CASRFWGIGNTGELFF. In nucleotides, the CDR3 is TGTGCCAGTCGGTTCTGGGGAATAGGGAACACCGGGGAGCTGTTTTTT.